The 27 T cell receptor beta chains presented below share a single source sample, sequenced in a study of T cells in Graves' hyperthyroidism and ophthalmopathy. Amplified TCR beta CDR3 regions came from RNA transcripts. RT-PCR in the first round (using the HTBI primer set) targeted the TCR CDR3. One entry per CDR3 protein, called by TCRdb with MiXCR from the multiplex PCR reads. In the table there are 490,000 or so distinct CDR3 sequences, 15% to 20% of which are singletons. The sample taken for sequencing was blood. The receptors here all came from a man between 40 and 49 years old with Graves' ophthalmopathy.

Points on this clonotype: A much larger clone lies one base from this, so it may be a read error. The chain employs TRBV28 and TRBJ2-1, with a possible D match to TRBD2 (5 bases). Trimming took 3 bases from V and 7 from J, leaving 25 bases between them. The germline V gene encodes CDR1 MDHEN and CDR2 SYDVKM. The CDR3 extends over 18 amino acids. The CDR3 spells CASSFYPFAAGRRNEQFF. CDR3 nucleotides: TGTGCCAGCAGTTTCTACCCCTTTGCGGCGGGCCGGAGAAATGAGCAGTTCTTC.

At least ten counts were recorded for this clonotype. The CDR3 coding sequence is TGTGCCAGCAGTTACTCGAATGTATGGGAGACCCAGTACTTC. Amino acids: CASSYSNVWETQYF. The chain recombines TRBV6-6 with TRBJ2-5, with D unresolved. The CDR3 runs 14 residues. The V gene lost 0 bases and the J gene lost 5 bases, with 10 bases spanning the gap. Germline CDR1 reads MNHNY; CDR2 reads SVGAGI (reference sequence).

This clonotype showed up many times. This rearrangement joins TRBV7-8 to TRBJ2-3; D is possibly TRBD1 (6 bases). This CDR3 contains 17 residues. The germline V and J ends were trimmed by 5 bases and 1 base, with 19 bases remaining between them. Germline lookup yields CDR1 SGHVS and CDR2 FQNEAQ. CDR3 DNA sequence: TGTGCCAGCAGCCCCCTTCCTAGGGGGACGGGCACAGATACGCAGTATTTT. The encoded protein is CASSPLPRGTGTDTQYF.

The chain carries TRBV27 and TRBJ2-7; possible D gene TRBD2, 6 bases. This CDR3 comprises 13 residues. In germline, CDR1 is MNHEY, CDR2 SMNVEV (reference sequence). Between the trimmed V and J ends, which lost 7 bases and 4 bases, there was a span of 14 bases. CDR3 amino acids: CASTGGAGYEQYF. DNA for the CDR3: TGTGCCAGCACTGGAGGGGCTGGATACGAGCAGTACTTC.

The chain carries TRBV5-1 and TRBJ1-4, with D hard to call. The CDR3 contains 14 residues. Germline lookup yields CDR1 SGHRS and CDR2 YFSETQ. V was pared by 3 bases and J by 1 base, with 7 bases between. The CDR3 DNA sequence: TGCGCCAGCAGCTCCGGGGTAACTAATGAAAAACTGTTTTTT. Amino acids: CASSSGVTNEKLFF.

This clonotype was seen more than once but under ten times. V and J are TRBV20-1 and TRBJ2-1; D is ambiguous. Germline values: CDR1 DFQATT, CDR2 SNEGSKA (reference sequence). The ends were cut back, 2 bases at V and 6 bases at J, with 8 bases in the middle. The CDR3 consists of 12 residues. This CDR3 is CSARTLSNEQFF. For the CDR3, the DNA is TGCAGTGCTAGAACCCTCTCCAATGAGCAGTTCTTC.

The CDR3 region has the DNA TGCGCCAGCAGCTTGGCCCGACAGGGGAGGAGGGATAATGAAAAACTGTTTTTT. Translating gives CASSLARQGRRDNEKLFF. The chain links TRBV5-1 to TRBJ1-4, with 8 bases matching TRBD1. The CDR3 loop spans 18 amino acids. CDR1 is SGHRS, CDR2 YFSETQ, per germline. Germline trimming cut 0 bases from V and 4 bases from J; bases unmatched to any gene: 11.

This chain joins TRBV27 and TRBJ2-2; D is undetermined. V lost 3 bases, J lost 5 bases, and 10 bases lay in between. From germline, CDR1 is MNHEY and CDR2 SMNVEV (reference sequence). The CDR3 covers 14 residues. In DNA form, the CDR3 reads TGTGCCAGCAGTTTGGGATGGGAAACCGGGGAGCTGTTTTTT. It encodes CASSLGWETGELFF.

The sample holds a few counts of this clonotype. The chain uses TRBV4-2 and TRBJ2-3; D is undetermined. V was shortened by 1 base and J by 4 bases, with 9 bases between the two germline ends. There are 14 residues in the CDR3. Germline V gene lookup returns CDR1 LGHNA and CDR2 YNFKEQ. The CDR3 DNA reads TGTGCCAGCAGCCAAGCCCAGGCCCCAGATACGCAGTATTTT. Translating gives CASSQAQAPDTQYF.

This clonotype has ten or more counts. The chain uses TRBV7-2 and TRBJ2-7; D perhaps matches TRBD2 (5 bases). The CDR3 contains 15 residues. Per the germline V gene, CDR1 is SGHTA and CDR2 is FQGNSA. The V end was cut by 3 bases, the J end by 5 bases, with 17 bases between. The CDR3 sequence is CASSFPGEGVNEQYF. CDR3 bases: TGTGCCAGCAGCTTCCCCGGAGAGGGTGTCAACGAGCAGTACTTC.

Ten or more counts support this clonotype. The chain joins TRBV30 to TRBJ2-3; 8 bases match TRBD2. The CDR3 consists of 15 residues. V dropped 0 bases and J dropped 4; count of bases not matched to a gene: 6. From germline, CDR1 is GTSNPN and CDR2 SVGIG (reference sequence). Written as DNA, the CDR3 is TGTGCCTGGAGTGTTTCCGGGAGGGCGGCAGATACGCAGTATTTT. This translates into CAWSVSGRAADTQYF.

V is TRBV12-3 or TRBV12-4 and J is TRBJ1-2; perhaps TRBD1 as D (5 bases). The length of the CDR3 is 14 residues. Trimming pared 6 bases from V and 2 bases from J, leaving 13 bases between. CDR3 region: CASSLGGINYGYTF. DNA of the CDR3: TGTGCCAGCAGCTTGGGGGGAATCAACTATGGCTACACCTTC.

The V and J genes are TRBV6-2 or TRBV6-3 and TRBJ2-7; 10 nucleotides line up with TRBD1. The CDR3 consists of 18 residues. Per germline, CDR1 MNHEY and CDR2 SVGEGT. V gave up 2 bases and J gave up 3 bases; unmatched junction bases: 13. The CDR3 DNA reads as TGTGCCAGCAGTTACGACGGGACAGGGGACATCATCAACTACGAGCAGTACTTC. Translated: CASSYDGTGDIINYEQYF.

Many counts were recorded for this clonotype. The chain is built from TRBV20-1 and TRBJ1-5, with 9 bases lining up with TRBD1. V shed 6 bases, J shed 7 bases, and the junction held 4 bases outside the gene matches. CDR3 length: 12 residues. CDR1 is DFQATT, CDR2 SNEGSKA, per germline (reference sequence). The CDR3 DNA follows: TGCAGTGCGGGACAGGGAGGCCAGCCCCAGCATTTT. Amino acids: CSAGQGGQPQHF.

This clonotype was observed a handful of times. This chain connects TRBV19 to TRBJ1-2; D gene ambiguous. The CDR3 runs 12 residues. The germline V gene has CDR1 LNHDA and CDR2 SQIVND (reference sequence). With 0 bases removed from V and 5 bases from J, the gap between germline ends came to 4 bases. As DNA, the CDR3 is TGTGCCAGTAGTATAGAAAAATATGGCTACACCTTC. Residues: CASSIEKYGYTF.

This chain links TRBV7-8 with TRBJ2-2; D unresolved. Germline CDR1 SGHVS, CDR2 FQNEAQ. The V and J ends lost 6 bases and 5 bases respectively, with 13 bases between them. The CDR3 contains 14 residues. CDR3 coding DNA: TGTGCCAGCAGTTTTGGAGCTCCGACCGGGGAGCTGTTTTTT. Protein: CASSFGAPTGELFF.

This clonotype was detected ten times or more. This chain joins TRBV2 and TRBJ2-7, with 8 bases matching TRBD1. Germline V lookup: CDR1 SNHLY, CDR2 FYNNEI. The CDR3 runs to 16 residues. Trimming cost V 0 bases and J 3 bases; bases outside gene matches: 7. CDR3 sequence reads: CASSEAGTGGYYEQYF. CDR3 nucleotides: TGTGCCAGCAGTGAAGCTGGCACAGGGGGGTACTACGAGCAGTACTTC.

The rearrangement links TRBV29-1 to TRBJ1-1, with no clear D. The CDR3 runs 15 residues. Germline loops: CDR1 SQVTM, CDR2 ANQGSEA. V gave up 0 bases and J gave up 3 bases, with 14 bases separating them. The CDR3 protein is CSVEDLVGIDTEAFF. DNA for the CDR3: TGCAGCGTTGAAGACCTCGTGGGGATCGACACTGAAGCTTTCTTT. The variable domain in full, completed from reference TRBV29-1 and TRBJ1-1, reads SAVISQKPSRDICQRGTSLTIQCQVDSQVTMMFWYRQQPGQSLTLIATANQGSEATYESGFVIDKFPISRPNLTFSTLTVSNMSPEDSSIYLCSVEDLVGIDTEAFFGQGTRLTVV.

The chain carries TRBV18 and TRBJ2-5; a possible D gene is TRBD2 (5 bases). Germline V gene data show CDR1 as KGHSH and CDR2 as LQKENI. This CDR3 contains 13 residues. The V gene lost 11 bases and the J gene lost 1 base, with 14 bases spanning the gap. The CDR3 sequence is CASHAGGQETQYF. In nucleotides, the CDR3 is TGTGCCTCCCATGCGGGCGGCCAAGAGACCCAGTACTTC.

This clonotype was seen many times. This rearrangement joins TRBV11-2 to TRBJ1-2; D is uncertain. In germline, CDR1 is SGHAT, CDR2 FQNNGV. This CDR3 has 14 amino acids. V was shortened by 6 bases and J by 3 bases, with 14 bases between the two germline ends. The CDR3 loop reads CASRTGSGDYGYTF. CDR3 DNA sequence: TGTGCCAGCAGAACCGGGTCCGGGGACTATGGCTACACCTTC.

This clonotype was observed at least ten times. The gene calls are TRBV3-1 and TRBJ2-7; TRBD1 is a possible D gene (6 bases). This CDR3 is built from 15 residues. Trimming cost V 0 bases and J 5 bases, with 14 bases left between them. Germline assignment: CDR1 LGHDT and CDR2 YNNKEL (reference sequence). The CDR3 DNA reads TGTGCCAGCAGCCAAGAGCCCACAGGGTTCCACGAGCAGTACTTC. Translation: CASSQEPTGFHEQYF.

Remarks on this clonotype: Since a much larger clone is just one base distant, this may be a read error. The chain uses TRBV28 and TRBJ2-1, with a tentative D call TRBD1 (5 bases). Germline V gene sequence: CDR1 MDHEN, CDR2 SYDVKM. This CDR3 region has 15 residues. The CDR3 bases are TGTGCCGGCAGTTTACCTGGGGCCCAATACAATGAGCAGTTCTTC. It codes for CAGSLPGAQYNEQFF.

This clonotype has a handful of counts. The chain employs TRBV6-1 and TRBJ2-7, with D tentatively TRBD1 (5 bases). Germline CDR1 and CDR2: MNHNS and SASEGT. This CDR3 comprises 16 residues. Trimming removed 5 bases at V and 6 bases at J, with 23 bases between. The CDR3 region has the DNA TGTGCCAGCAGTCCCTCCCCCGGACAATCGAGTGTCGAGCAGTACTTC. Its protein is CASSPSPGQSSVEQYF.

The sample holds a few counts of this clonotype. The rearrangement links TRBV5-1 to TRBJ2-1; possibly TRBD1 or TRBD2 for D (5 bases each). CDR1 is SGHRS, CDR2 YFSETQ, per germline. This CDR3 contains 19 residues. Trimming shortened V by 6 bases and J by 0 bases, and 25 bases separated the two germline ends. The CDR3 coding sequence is TGCGCCAGCACCCTCCTATCTTTCGGGGCCATGAGCTCCTACAATGAGCAGTTCTTC. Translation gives CASTLLSFGAMSSYNEQFF. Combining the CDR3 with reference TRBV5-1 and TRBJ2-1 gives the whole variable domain KAGVTQTPRYLIKTRGQQVTLSCSPISGHRSVSWYQQTPGQGLQFLFEYFSETQRNKGNFPGRFSGRQFSNSRSEMNVSTLELGDSALYLCASTLLSFGAMSSYNEQFFGPGTRLTVL.

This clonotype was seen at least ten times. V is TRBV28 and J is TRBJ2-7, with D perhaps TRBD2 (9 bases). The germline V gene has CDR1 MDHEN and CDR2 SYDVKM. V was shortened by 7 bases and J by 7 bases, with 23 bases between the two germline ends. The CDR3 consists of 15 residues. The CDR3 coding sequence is TGTGCCAGCACAGGGGGCGGGAGGGCCCTGGGTGAGCAGTACTTC. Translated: CASTGGGRALGEQYF.

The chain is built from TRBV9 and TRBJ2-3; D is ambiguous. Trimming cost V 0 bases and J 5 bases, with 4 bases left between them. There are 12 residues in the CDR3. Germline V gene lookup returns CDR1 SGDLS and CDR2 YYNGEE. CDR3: CASSVAGDTQYF. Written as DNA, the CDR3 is TGTGCCAGCAGCGTAGCCGGAGATACGCAGTATTTT.

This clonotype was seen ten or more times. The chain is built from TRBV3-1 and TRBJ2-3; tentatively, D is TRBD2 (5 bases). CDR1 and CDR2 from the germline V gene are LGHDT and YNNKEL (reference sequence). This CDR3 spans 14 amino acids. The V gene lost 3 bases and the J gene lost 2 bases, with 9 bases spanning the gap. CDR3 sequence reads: CASSHAGPTDTQYF. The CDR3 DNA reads TGTGCCAGCAGCCACGCGGGCCCCACAGATACGCAGTATTTT.